This T cell receptor (beta chain) was sequenced for a study of human T cells and chemical hapten exposure. Study-level background: Patches that contained 0.01% DPC were applied to the upper back and read at 6 days. Patients, a majority of them female, were diagnosed with alopecia areata, totalis or universalis. Study outcomes and limitations: Expanded TCRs were compared with controls, and the expanded TCRs formed significantly more large CDR3 similarity clusters.

TCRdb redid the calling of the RACE reads with MiXCR, one entry per CDR3 protein. The sample includes some 74,000 distinct CDR3 sequences, around 15% of them seen just once. The time point: pre-sensitization, week 0. Treatment in this sample: therapeutic diphenylcyclopropenone sensitization with weekly scalp DPC. This clonotype came up a few times. No antigen is known for it. The germline V gene encodes CDR1 SGDLS and CDR2 YYNGEE. This CDR3 comprises 13 residues. Between the trimmed V and J ends, which lost 4 bases and 7 bases, there was a span of 14 bases. This material consisted of whole blood, taken in connection with sensitization to the hapten diphenylcyclopropenone (DPC). The chain employs TRBV9 and TRBJ1-2; D gene unclear. This clonotype was obtained from a woman aged 50 to 60 with alopecia areata. Some clones in this sample may be carry-over from other donors' samples. The chain's CDR3 is CASSKPEILGYTF. CDR3 bases: TGTGCCAGCAGCAAGCCGGAGATACTTGGCTACACCTTC.